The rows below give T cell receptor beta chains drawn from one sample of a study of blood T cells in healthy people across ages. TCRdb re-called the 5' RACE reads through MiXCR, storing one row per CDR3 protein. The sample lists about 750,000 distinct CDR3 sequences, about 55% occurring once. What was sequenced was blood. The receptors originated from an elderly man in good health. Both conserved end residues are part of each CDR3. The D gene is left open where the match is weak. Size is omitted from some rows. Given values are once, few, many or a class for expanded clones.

cdr3_aa: CSASPGLARYEQYF
cdr3_nt: TGCAGTGCCTCCCCGGGACTAGCACGCTACGAGCAGTACTTC
j_call: TRBJ2-7
d_call: TRBD2
clone_size: NA
v_call: TRBV20-1

cdr3_aa: CASSRRLDKETQYF
cdr3_nt: TGTGCCAGCAGCCGAAGATTGGACAAAGAGACCCAGTACTTC
j_call: TRBJ2-5
d_call: NA
clone_size: NA
v_call: TRBV7-9

cdr3_aa: CASSVGGLAGMETQFF
cdr3_nt: TGTGCCAGCAGCGTAGGCGGACTAGCGGGAATGGAGACCCAGTTCTTT
j_call: TRBJ2-5
d_call: TRBD2
clone_size: NA
v_call: TRBV9

cdr3_aa: CASSPGQGGAKNIQYF
cdr3_nt: TGTGCCAGCAGCCCGGGACAGGGGGGCGCCAAAAACATTCAGTACTTC
j_call: TRBJ2-4
d_call: TRBD1
clone_size: NA
v_call: TRBV11-1

cdr3_aa: CASRPHVLAGEEQFF
cdr3_nt: TGTGCCAGCAGACCCCACGTGCTAGCGGGCGAGGAGCAGTTCTTC
j_call: TRBJ2-1
d_call: TRBD2
clone_size: few
v_call: TRBV12-3/TRBV12-4

cdr3_aa: CASSLGARGNTGELFF
cdr3_nt: TGTGCCAGCAGCCTAGGGGCGAGGGGTAACACCGGGGAGCTGTTTTTT
j_call: TRBJ2-2
d_call: NA
clone_size: NA
v_call: TRBV7-2

cdr3_aa: CATSSRHNNSPLHF
cdr3_nt: TGTGCCACCAGCAGTCGGCACAATAATTCACCCCTCCACTTT
j_call: TRBJ1-6
d_call: NA
clone_size: NA
v_call: TRBV15

cdr3_aa: CASSLYGGAGANVLTF
cdr3_nt: TGTGCCAGCAGCTTATATGGCGGGGCCGGGGCCAACGTCCTGACTTTC
j_call: TRBJ2-6
d_call: NA
clone_size: NA
v_call: TRBV11-2

cdr3_aa: CATATTGVGDIQYF
cdr3_nt: TGTGCCACAGCAACGACAGGGGTGGGAGACATTCAGTACTTC
j_call: TRBJ2-4
d_call: TRBD1
clone_size: NA
v_call: TRBV19

cdr3_aa: CAIGGEGPIDTQYF
cdr3_nt: TGTGCCATCGGGGGGGAGGGCCCGATAGATACGCAGTATTTT
j_call: TRBJ2-3
d_call: TRBD2
clone_size: NA
v_call: TRBV27

cdr3_aa: CASSQETGEGYEQYF
cdr3_nt: TGTGCCAGCAGCCAAGAGACAGGGGAGGGCTACGAGCAGTACTTC
j_call: TRBJ2-7
d_call: NA
clone_size: NA
v_call: TRBV4-2

cdr3_aa: CASSVGGSLAKNIQYF
cdr3_nt: TGTGCCAGCAGTGTAGGGGGGTCTCTAGCCAAAAACATTCAGTACTTC
j_call: TRBJ2-4
d_call: NA
clone_size: NA
v_call: TRBV2

cdr3_aa: CASSRGQGVRDEQYF
cdr3_nt: TGTGCCAGCAGCCGAGGACAGGGAGTTCGGGACGAGCAGTACTTC
j_call: TRBJ2-7
d_call: TRBD1
clone_size: NA
v_call: TRBV3-1

cdr3_aa: CASGRAVNEKLFF
cdr3_nt: TGTGCCAGCGGCCGGGCAGTAAATGAAAAACTGTTTTTT
j_call: TRBJ1-4
d_call: NA
clone_size: NA
v_call: TRBV12-3/TRBV12-4

cdr3_aa: CASSEPGSLVQYF
cdr3_nt: TGTGCCAGCAGTGAGCCGGGATCTCTTGTGCAGTACTTC
j_call: TRBJ2-5
d_call: NA
clone_size: NA
v_call: TRBV2

cdr3_aa: CASSEWLGQPQHF
cdr3_nt: TGTGCCAGCAGTGAATGGCTAGGGCAGCCCCAGCATTTT
j_call: TRBJ1-5
d_call: NA
clone_size: few
v_call: TRBV25-1

cdr3_aa: CASSLAVSGSSYNEQFF
cdr3_nt: TGCGCCAGCAGCTTGGCCGTCAGCGGGAGCTCCTACAATGAGCAGTTCTTC
j_call: TRBJ2-1
d_call: TRBD2
clone_size: few
v_call: TRBV5-1

cdr3_aa: CASSFLGQSVSYTF
cdr3_nt: TGTGCCAGCAGTTTTCTGGGCCAGTCTGTGAGCTACACCTTC
j_call: TRBJ1-2
d_call: NA
clone_size: NA
v_call: TRBV27

cdr3_aa: CSAKDPESSYNSPLHF
cdr3_nt: TGCAGTGCAAAAGATCCGGAGAGCTCCTATAATTCACCCCTCCACTTT
j_call: TRBJ1-6
d_call: NA
clone_size: few
v_call: TRBV20-1

cdr3_aa: CASSLVGSQNTEAFF
cdr3_nt: TGCGCCAGCAGCTTGGTCGGCAGCCAGAACACTGAAGCTTTCTTT
j_call: TRBJ1-1
d_call: NA
clone_size: few
v_call: TRBV5-1

cdr3_aa: CSVSIGETQYF
cdr3_nt: TGCAGCGTCTCAATCGGAGAGACCCAGTACTTC
j_call: TRBJ2-5
d_call: NA
clone_size: few
v_call: TRBV29-1

cdr3_aa: CASSFGTSGRYNEQFF
cdr3_nt: TGTGCCAGCAGTTTCGGGACTAGCGGGCGCTACAATGAGCAGTTCTTC
j_call: TRBJ2-1
d_call: TRBD2
clone_size: NA
v_call: TRBV12-3/TRBV12-4

cdr3_aa: CASSYSQTGANVLTF
cdr3_nt: TGTGCCAGCAGTTACTCGCAGACTGGGGCCAACGTCCTGACTTTC
j_call: TRBJ2-6
d_call: NA
clone_size: NA
v_call: TRBV6-5

cdr3_aa: CASSHGLAGVYNEQFF
cdr3_nt: TGTGCCAGCAGCCACGGACTAGCGGGGGTGTACAATGAGCAGTTCTTC
j_call: TRBJ2-1
d_call: TRBD2
clone_size: NA
v_call: TRBV5-5

cdr3_aa: CASSYSDGYTF
cdr3_nt: TGTGCCAGCAGTTACTCGGACGGCTACACCTTC
j_call: TRBJ1-2
d_call: NA
clone_size: NA
v_call: TRBV6-6

cdr3_aa: CASSRGEIGTDTQYF
cdr3_nt: TGTGCCAGCTCGAGAGGGGAAATCGGCACAGATACGCAGTATTTT
j_call: TRBJ2-3
d_call: NA
clone_size: NA
v_call: TRBV12-3/TRBV12-4

cdr3_aa: CSAMPGGSYGYTF
cdr3_nt: TGCAGTGCCATGCCTGGGGGTTCCTATGGCTACACCTTC
j_call: TRBJ1-2
d_call: NA
clone_size: NA
v_call: TRBV20-1

cdr3_aa: CASPMGETNYGYTF
cdr3_nt: TGTGCCAGCCCAATGGGGGAAACTAACTATGGCTACACCTTC
j_call: TRBJ1-2
d_call: NA
clone_size: NA
v_call: TRBV21-1

cdr3_aa: CASSLEGREDRYAYF
cdr3_nt: TGCGCCAGCAGCTTGGAAGGGCGGGAGGACCGATACGCGTATTTT
j_call: TRBJ2-3
d_call: TRBD2
clone_size: NA
v_call: TRBV5-1

cdr3_aa: CASSFWTSGEHRYAYF
cdr3_nt: TGTGCCAGCAGTTTCTGGACTAGCGGGGAGCACAGATACGCGTATTTT
j_call: TRBJ2-3
d_call: TRBD2
clone_size: few
v_call: TRBV12-3/TRBV12-4

cdr3_aa: CSARIPGGPSTDTQYF
cdr3_nt: TGCAGTGCTAGGATCCCCGGCGGACCTAGCACAGATACGCAGTATTTT
j_call: TRBJ2-3
d_call: NA
clone_size: NA
v_call: TRBV20-1

cdr3_aa: CASSSVNNYGYTF
cdr3_nt: TGTGCCAGCAGTTCCGTTAACAACTATGGCTACACCTTC
j_call: TRBJ1-2
d_call: NA
clone_size: NA
v_call: TRBV27

cdr3_aa: CASNSVVVSGDNEQFF
cdr3_nt: TGTGCCAGCAACTCAGTGGTGGTTAGCGGAGACAATGAGCAGTTCTTC
j_call: TRBJ2-1
d_call: NA
clone_size: NA
v_call: TRBV7-9

cdr3_aa: CASSAVLAGSYEQYF
cdr3_nt: TGTGCCAGCAGCGCTGTCCTAGCGGGATCCTACGAGCAGTACTTC
j_call: TRBJ2-7
d_call: TRBD2
clone_size: few
v_call: TRBV5-6

cdr3_aa: CASSARQGEETQYF
cdr3_nt: TGCGCCAGCAGCGCCAGACAGGGGGAAGAGACCCAGTACTTC
j_call: TRBJ2-5
d_call: TRBD1
clone_size: NA
v_call: TRBV5-1

cdr3_aa: CASSSTSGVGIQYF
cdr3_nt: TGTGCCAGCAGCTCTACCTCGGGAGTCGGCATTCAGTACTTC
j_call: TRBJ2-4
d_call: NA
clone_size: NA
v_call: TRBV7-9

cdr3_aa: CASYHGAYEQYF
cdr3_nt: TGTGCCAGCTACCATGGGGCCTACGAGCAGTACTTC
j_call: TRBJ2-7
d_call: NA
clone_size: few
v_call: TRBV6-1

cdr3_aa: CASTLAREQFF
cdr3_nt: TGTGCCAGCACCCTTGCTCGGGAGCAGTTCTTC
j_call: TRBJ2-1
d_call: NA
clone_size: NA
v_call: TRBV7-2

cdr3_aa: CASSLGDRDNEQFF
cdr3_nt: TGTGCCAGCAGCTTGGGGGACAGGGACAATGAGCAGTTCTTC
j_call: TRBJ2-1
d_call: TRBD1
clone_size: NA
v_call: TRBV5-6

cdr3_aa: CASSSTGTSDAYF
cdr3_nt: TGTGCCAGCAGTTCCACCGGGACTTCCGACGCGTATTTT
j_call: TRBJ2-3
d_call: NA
clone_size: NA
v_call: TRBV12-3/TRBV12-4

cdr3_aa: CASNPPTNEQYF
cdr3_nt: TGTGCCAGCAATCCCCCCACCAATGAGCAGTACTTC
j_call: TRBJ2-7
d_call: NA
clone_size: NA
v_call: TRBV7-9